This TCR beta chain was captured by sequencing in a study of T cell responses to AZD1222 COVID-19 vaccine. Findings and limits, study-wide: No repertoire was sampled before or during the peak T cell response, only after it. White British ancestry dominated among donors, who included more females, and clonal diversity was possibly underestimated.

This clone was recorded once. The antigen is unknown. Method: immunoSEQ multiplex PCR; TCRdb's copy keeps in-frame clones and lacks some. This sample has roughly 140,000 clones, with 85% to 90% found just once. The CDR3 spans 15 residues. V shed 5 bases and J 6 bases; nucleotides not matched to a gene: 10. Germline CDR1 is SGHTA and CDR2 is FQGTGA. Sequences were derived from peripheral blood, sampled on day 0 of AZD1222 vaccination. The receptor was isolated from an adult in good health. The chain joins TRBV7-3 to TRBJ2-3; 8 bases agree with TRBD2. CDR3 coding DNA: TGTGCCAGCAGCCGGGAGGGGGAGGGCAAGGATACGCAGTATTTT. Protein: CASSREGEGKDTQYF.